Below, 26 T cell receptor beta chains from the same sample are listed, as sequenced in a study of blood T cell repertoires in COVID-19. Sequencing used immunoSEQ multiplex PCR; TCRdb keeps in-frame clones, though not all of them. The sample holds about 190,000 clones; about 85% are singletons and the top ten take 6.9%. The sample was peripheral blood. Every receptor here comes from a man at least 80 years old with COVID-19, enrolled during active disease.

The J gene is TRBJ2-7, the V gene TRBV28; 9 nucleotides agree with TRBD1. Germline lookup yields CDR1 MDHEN and CDR2 SYDVKM. V gave up 6 bases and J gave up 9 bases; unmatched junction bases: 12. The CDR3 contains 14 residues. The CDR3 here is CASRLRTGADRQYF. The CDR3 DNA reads as TGTGCCAGCAGACTCCGGACAGGGGCCGATAGGCAGTACTTC.

This clone was counted a single time. The chain couples TRBV27 to TRBJ1-1, with 10 bases lining up with TRBD1. Germline V lookup: CDR1 MNHEY, CDR2 SMNVEV (reference sequence). The CDR3 length is 16 residues. V gave up 5 bases and J gave up 0 bases; unmatched junction bases: 6. The CDR3 sequence is CASSLRTGGLNTEAFF. The CDR3, as DNA: TGTGCCAGCAGTCTCAGGACAGGGGGGTTGAACACTGAAGCTTTCTTT.

The gene calls are TRBV5-1 and TRBJ2-1, with 9 bases fitting TRBD2. CDR1 is SGHRS and CDR2 is YFSETQ in the germline V gene. Trimming removed 7 bases from V and 5 bases from J; junction bases left unmatched: 4. The length of the CDR3 is 13 residues. The CDR3 loop reads CASARGGHNEQFF. The CDR3 region has the DNA TGCGCCAGCGCGCGGGGGGGTCACAATGAGCAGTTCTTC.

This sequence joins TRBV6-5 and TRBJ2-7; D not certain. The V and J ends lost 6 bases and 0 bases respectively, with 6 bases between them. The CDR3 consists of 12 residues. Looked up from germline, CDR1 is MNHEY and CDR2 is SVGAGI. CDR3: CASRASSYEQYF. CDR3 coding DNA: TGTGCCAGCAGAGCGAGCTCCTACGAGCAGTACTTC.

The chain combines TRBV5-8 with TRBJ1-1; D is uncertain. The CDR3 is 14 residues long. Germline loops: CDR1 SGHTS, CDR2 YDEGEE. The CDR3, as DNA: TGTGCTCGTTCCGGAGGCCAGCTGAACACTGAAGCTTTCTTT. This sequence encodes CARSGGQLNTEAFF.

The chain uses TRBV4-1 and TRBJ1-3; 7 nucleotides match TRBD1. The CDR3 length is 18 residues. The germline CDR1 and CDR2 sequences are MGHRA and YSYEKL. V was pared by 2 bases and J by 0 bases, with 10 bases of the junction left unmatched. The CDR3 DNA is TGCGCCAGCAGCCAACTATGGACAGGACCGGTCTCTGGAAACACCATATATTTT. Protein product: CASSQLWTGPVSGNTIYF.

The chain employs TRBV12-3 or TRBV12-4 and TRBJ2-1, with D perhaps matching TRBD2 (6 bases). V was clipped by 5 bases and J by 9 bases, with 14 bases between them. The CDR3 runs to 13 residues. The CDR3 is CASSPRTGGEQFF. CDR3 nucleotides: TGTGCCAGCAGTCCCCGGACCGGGGGTGAGCAGTTCTTC.

This clone appeared a few times. J is TRBJ1-5 and V is TRBV5-1; D unresolved. CDR3 length: 16 residues. V lost 4 bases and J lost 4, with 18 bases in between. Germline V gives CDR1 SGHRS, CDR2 YFSETQ. This CDR3 reads CASSASPGNINQPQHF. CDR3 nucleotide sequence: TGCGCCAGCAGCGCCAGTCCGGGTAACATAAATCAGCCCCAGCATTTT.

DNA of the CDR3: TGTGCCAGCAGCCCTAGCGGGGGGGGATACAATGAGCAGTTCTTC. It yields the protein CASSPSGGGYNEQFF. The chain links TRBV9 to TRBJ2-1, with 12 bases matching TRBD2. CDR1 and CDR2 (germline): SGDLS, YYNGEE. This CDR3 region has 15 residues. The ends lost 4 bases at V and 4 bases at J; junction bases unmatched: 3.

The chain recombines TRBV19 with TRBJ1-5; maybe TRBD1 (6 bases). Germline V gives CDR1 LNHDA, CDR2 SQIVND (reference sequence). The V end lost 4 bases, the J end lost 4 bases, and 23 bases lay between the germline ends. This CDR3 is 18 amino acids long. The CDR3 nucleotides read TGTGCCAGTAGTAGCAGGGCCAAGGCAGGGGCGCTGAATCAGCCCCAGCATTTT. This sequence encodes CASSSRAKAGALNQPQHF.

The CDR3 DNA sequence: TGTGCCAGCAGTCCCGGGGTTCCCTACAATGAGCAGTTCTTC. Its translation is CASSPGVPYNEQFF. V is TRBV2 and J is TRBJ2-1, with TRBD2 as a possible D gene (5 bases). This CDR3 spans 14 amino acids. The V end lost 5 bases, the J end lost 2 bases, and 10 bases lay between the germline ends. Germline lookup yields CDR1 SNHLY and CDR2 FYNNEI. Supplemented by reference TRBV2 and TRBJ2-1, the full variable domain reads EPEVTQTPSHQVTQMGQEVILRCVPISNHLYFYWYRQILGQKVEFLVSFYNNEISEKSEIFDDQFSVERPDGSNFTLKIRSTKLEDSAMYFCASSPGVPYNEQFFGPGTRLTVL.

The chain joins TRBV7-2 to TRBJ1-6; TRBD1 agrees at 7 bases. Germline lookup yields CDR1 SGHTA and CDR2 FQGNSA. J gave up 2 bases and V 2 bases, and 0 bases lay outside the gene matches. The CDR3 spans 15 residues. The CDR3 protein is CASSLTGAYNSPLHF. The CDR3 nucleotides read TGTGCCAGCAGCTTAACAGGGGCCTATAATTCACCCCTCCACTTT.

The V call is TRBV7-9, the J call TRBJ1-1, with 7 bases aligning to TRBD1. The CDR3 runs 13 residues. Germline V lookup: CDR1 SEHNR, CDR2 FQNEAQ (reference sequence). The V and J ends lost 5 bases and 8 bases, in that order; junction bases with no gene match: 8. The CDR3 DNA reads as TGTGCCAGCAGCCCATATTCGACAGGGGAAGCTTTCTTT. Its protein is CASSPYSTGEAFF.

This clone was detected only a few times. This chain joins TRBV18 and TRBJ1-1; a weak D match, TRBD1 (6 bases). The CDR3 consists of 18 residues. Trimming left V 6 bases short and J 0 bases short, with 23 bases between. The V gene's germline CDR1 is KGHSH and CDR2 LQKENI. CDR3 residues: CASSPEAGAFGLNTEAFF. DNA of the CDR3: TGTGCCAGCTCTCCTGAGGCGGGGGCGTTTGGGCTGAACACTGAAGCTTTCTTT. Together with reference TRBV18 and TRBJ1-1, the CDR3 gives the full variable domain: NAGVMQNPRHLVRRRGQEARLRCSPMKGHSHVYWYRQLPEEGLKFMVYLQKENIIDESGMPKERFSAEFPKEGPSILRIQQVVRGDSAAYFCASSPEAGAFGLNTEAFFGQGTRLTVV.

V and J are TRBV18 and TRBJ1-1, with TRBD1 matching over 10 bases. This CDR3 contains 13 residues. Trimming took 6 bases from V and 4 from J; bases not matched to a gene: 2. Germline assignment: CDR1 KGHSH and CDR2 LQKENI. In DNA form, the CDR3 reads TGTGCCAGCTCGCGGGACAGGGGCACTGAAGCTTTCTTT. Protein product: CASSRDRGTEAFF.

The chain carries TRBV4-2 and TRBJ1-4; perhaps TRBD1 as D (5 bases). This CDR3 spans 13 amino acids. Deletions cut 4 bases from V and 15 bases from J, with 18 bases between. CDR1 is LGHNA and CDR2 is YNFKEQ in the germline V gene. The CDR3 nucleotides read TGTGCCAGCAGCCCATCCACCCCACGGGGGGTGTTTTTT. Residues: CASSPSTPRGVFF.

V usage is TRBV27 and J usage is TRBJ2-1; the match to TRBD2 covers 7 bases. Per the germline V gene, CDR1 is MNHEY and CDR2 is SMNVEV (reference sequence). Trimming removed 5 bases from V and 5 bases from J; junction bases left unmatched: 6. The CDR3 loop spans 14 amino acids. Here the CDR3 DNA reads TGTGCCAGCAGTGGGGGACTACCCAACAATGAGCAGTTCTTC. This sequence encodes CASSGGLPNNEQFF.

The CDR3 DNA reads as TGTGCCAGCAGCTTGGTCGGGACAGCCAACTATGGCTACACCTTC. This encodes CASSLVGTANYGYTF. The J gene is TRBJ1-2, the V gene TRBV5-6; 7 bases agree with TRBD1. The V segment lost 0 bases and the J segment 2 bases; nucleotides outside the gene matches: 4. The CDR3 contains 15 residues. Germline V gene data show CDR1 as SGHDT and CDR2 as YYEEEE.

CDR3 DNA sequence: TGTGCCAGCAGTTACTCGAGAGCAGGGCCCGATCAGCCCCAGCATTTT. Protein product: CASSYSRAGPDQPQHF. The chain recombines TRBV6-5 with TRBJ1-5, with a weak D call TRBD1 (5 bases). Germline CDR1 is MNHEY and CDR2 is SVGAGI. Trimming left V 0 bases short and J 5 bases short, with 14 bases between. CDR3 length equals 16 residues.

The chain employs TRBV2 and TRBJ1-1; no clear D. This CDR3 region has 12 residues. V shed 2 bases and J shed 7 bases, with 8 bases lying between them. The germline V gene encodes CDR1 SNHLY and CDR2 FYNNEI. The CDR3 loop reads CASSEFGGEAFF. In nucleotides, the CDR3 is TGTGCCAGCAGTGAATTCGGAGGTGAAGCTTTCTTT.

V and J are TRBV18 and TRBJ1-2, with D possibly being TRBD1 (5 bases). Germline CDR1 KGHSH, CDR2 LQKENI. The CDR3 has 14 amino acids. V was trimmed by 3 bases and J by 4 bases, leaving 12 bases between them. DNA of the CDR3: TGTGCCAGCTCACCCCCGACAGCGGGCTATGGCTACACCTTC. Its protein is CASSPPTAGYGYTF.

The chain has TRBV28 and TRBJ2-5; possibly TRBD1 for D (5 bases). Germline V gives CDR1 MDHEN, CDR2 SYDVKM. The CDR3 is made up of 14 amino acids. V lost 1 base, J lost 2 bases, and 8 bases lay in between. CDR3 in amino acids: CASSLFAGQETQYF. The CDR3 DNA follows: TGTGCCAGCAGTTTATTTGCAGGGCAAGAGACCCAGTACTTC.

The chain joins TRBV5-1 to TRBJ2-7; D may be TRBD2 (6 bases). This CDR3 is 14 amino acids long. Trimming removed 1 base at V and 3 bases at J, with 11 bases between. CDR1 and CDR2 (germline): SGHRS, YFSETQ. The CDR3 DNA reads TGCGCCAGCAGCTTGCCTAGCGTAGTCTACGAGCAGTACTTC. Translated, it gives CASSLPSVVYEQYF.

The chain uses TRBV5-6 and TRBJ1-1, with D possibly TRBD1 on 6 matching bases. The CDR3 has 16 residues. The germline V gene encodes CDR1 SGHDT and CDR2 YYEEEE. V was pared by 4 bases and J by 0 bases, with 16 bases between. CDR3: CASSPGGGGMNTEAFF. CDR3 coding DNA: TGTGCCAGCAGCCCCGGGGGAGGGGGGATGAACACTGAAGCTTTCTTT.

This rearrangement joins TRBV27 to TRBJ1-1, with TRBD1 as a possible D gene (6 bases). V dropped 3 bases and J dropped 9 bases, with 17 bases sitting between them. The CDR3 covers 14 residues. Germline lookup yields CDR1 MNHEY and CDR2 SMNVEV (reference sequence). CDR3 in amino acids: CASSLEARGQKAFF. CDR3 nucleotide sequence: TGTGCCAGCAGTTTGGAGGCCAGGGGCCAAAAAGCTTTCTTT.

The V gene is TRBV5-6, the J gene TRBJ1-2; D may be TRBD1 (6 bases). This CDR3 has 15 amino acids. CDR1 is SGHDT and CDR2 is YYEEEE in the germline V gene. V dropped 3 bases and J dropped 0 bases, with 12 bases sitting between them. In DNA form, the CDR3 reads TGTGCCAGCAGCTACACAGGGAGCCCTAACTATGGCTACACCTTC. It codes for CASSYTGSPNYGYTF.